This T cell receptor beta chain was found in a study of shared clonotypes between healthy human individuals. Study-wide background: The plates for each donor numbered three CD4 naive, three CD4 memory, two CD8 naive and one CD8 memory.

CDR3 length: 15 amino acids. V gave up 1 base and J gave up 2 bases, with 11 bases separating them. From germline, CDR1 is SGHAT and CDR2 FQNNGV. Profiling relied on immunoSEQ multiplex PCR, and the TCRdb table lists in-frame clones only, not all of them. The sample holds 750,000 to 1,000,000 clones, about 92% seen once. Cells designated naive CD8 were CD45RO-negative and were positively selected for CCR7, with terminally differentiated effector memory CD45RA+ cells excluded. The clonotype originates from a man aged 25-45 years in good health. The chain joins TRBV11-2 to TRBJ1-1; possible D gene TRBD1, 6 bases. Sequencing used naive CD8+ T cells sorted from blood. The CDR3 DNA reads as TGTGCCAGCAGCTTAGTAACAGGGAGTAACACTGAAGCTTTCTTT. It encodes CASSLVTGSNTEAFF.